This T cell receptor beta chain comes out of a study of blood T cell repertoires in COVID-19. Study context: Italy, Spain and the United States were the sources of the convalescent and acute COVID-19 samples. Nucleic acid was either cDNA or gDNA, and it came from T cells, B-cell-depleted T cells, or PBMCs.

J gave up 7 bases and V 6 bases, and 12 bases lay outside the gene matches. Germline CDR1 and CDR2: KGHSH and LQKENI. The CDR3 consists of 15 residues. Original data processing: Reference gene primer amplification gave estimated nucleated cell counts. The data were produced by immunoSEQ multiplex PCR, yet TCRdb's version contains in-frame clones alone and is incomplete. D and trimming come from the DNA, and the V and J calls and clone size come from that table. Counted here are 200,000 to 300,000 clones, 82% occurring once; the ten biggest clones make up 12%. Sequences were obtained from peripheral blood. The chain has TRBV18 and TRBJ1-3; 7 nucleotides line up with TRBD1. This sequence originates from a woman aged 60-75 years with active or convalescent COVID-19. CDR3 loop: CASSRATGNGNTIYF. For the CDR3, the DNA is TGTGCCAGCTCGCGGGCGACAGGGAATGGGAACACCATATATTTT. Full variable domain (remainder filled in from reference TRBV18 and TRBJ1-3): NAGVMQNPRHLVRRRGQEARLRCSPMKGHSHVYWYRQLPEEGLKFMVYLQKENIIDESGMPKERFSAEFPKEGPSILRIQQVVRGDSAAYFCASSRATGNGNTIYFGEGSWLTVV.